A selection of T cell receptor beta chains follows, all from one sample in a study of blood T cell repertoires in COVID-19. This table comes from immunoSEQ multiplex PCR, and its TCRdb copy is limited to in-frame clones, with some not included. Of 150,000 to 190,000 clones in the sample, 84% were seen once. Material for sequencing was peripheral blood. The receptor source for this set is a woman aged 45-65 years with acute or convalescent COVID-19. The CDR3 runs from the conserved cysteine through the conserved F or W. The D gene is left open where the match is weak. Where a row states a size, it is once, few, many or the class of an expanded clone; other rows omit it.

CDR3: CATSDQDRVGYGYTF
DNA: TGTGCCACCAGTGACCAAGACAGGGTCGGCTATGGCTACACCTTC
D: TRBD1
V: TRBV24-1
size: NA
J: TRBJ1-2

CDR3: CASSIGGRVDQPQHF
DNA: TGTGCCAGTAGTATAGGGGGCAGGGTCGATCAGCCCCAGCATTTT
D: NA
V: TRBV19
size: NA
J: TRBJ1-5

CDR3: CASSYSKQGKTQYF
DNA: TGTGCCAGCAGTTACTCGAAACAGGGGAAGACCCAGTACTTC
D: TRBD1
V: TRBV6-5
size: NA
J: TRBJ2-5

CDR3: CASSSIQGAQGYTF
DNA: TGTGCCAGCAGTTCCATACAGGGGGCTCAAGGCTACACCTTC
D: TRBD1
V: TRBV6-5
size: NA
J: TRBJ1-2

CDR3: CASSPPVGQGAFNEQFF
DNA: TGTGCCAGCTCACCTCCGGTAGGACAGGGGGCTTTTAATGAGCAGTTCTTC
D: TRBD1
V: TRBV18
size: once
J: TRBJ2-1

CDR3: CASSISGTGFYGYTF
DNA: TGTGCCAGTAGTATATCCGGGACAGGATTCTATGGCTACACCTTC
D: TRBD1
V: TRBV19
size: NA
J: TRBJ1-2

CDR3: CASSLTMAGDGYTF
DNA: TGTGCCAGCAGCTTAACAATGGCCGGGGATGGCTACACCTTC
D: NA
V: TRBV7-3
size: NA
J: TRBJ1-2

CDR3: CASSPSGEAYGYTF
DNA: TGTGCCAGCTCACCATCGGGGGAAGCCTATGGCTACACCTTC
D: NA
V: TRBV18
size: NA
J: TRBJ1-2

CDR3: CASSIGGLSGTDTQYF
DNA: TGCGCCAGCAGCATTGGCGGCCTGTCGGGCACAGATACGCAGTATTTT
D: NA
V: TRBV5-1
size: NA
J: TRBJ2-3

CDR3: CASSPLWTGNEQYF
DNA: TGTGCCAGTAGTCCCCTCTGGACAGGGAATGAGCAGTACTTC
D: TRBD1
V: TRBV19
size: NA
J: TRBJ2-7

CDR3: CASRSGGRGYEQYF
DNA: TGTGCCAGCAGGAGTGGTGGGAGAGGTTACGAGCAGTACTTC
D: NA
V: TRBV28
size: NA
J: TRBJ2-7

CDR3: CATSDLGGRSTDTQYF
DNA: TGTGCCACCAGTGATTTAGGCGGGAGAAGCACAGATACGCAGTATTTT
D: TRBD2
V: TRBV24-1
size: NA
J: TRBJ2-3

CDR3: CASRASPQETQYF
DNA: TGCGCCAGCAGGGCCTCCCCCCAAGAGACCCAGTACTTC
D: NA
V: TRBV5-1
size: NA
J: TRBJ2-5

CDR3: CASSLGDSYGYTF
DNA: TGTGCCAGCAGCTTAGGTGACAGCTATGGCTACACCTTC
D: NA
V: TRBV7-3
size: NA
J: TRBJ1-2

CDR3: CASSFPTGTNTGELFF
DNA: TGTGCCAGCAGTTTCCCGACAGGGACGAACACCGGGGAGCTGTTTTTT
D: TRBD1
V: TRBV28
size: NA
J: TRBJ2-2

CDR3: CASSLDGNPGQKLFF
DNA: TGTGCCAGCAGCTTAGACGGGAACCCTGGACAGAAGTTGTTCTTC
D: NA
V: TRBV11-1
size: NA
J: TRBJ2-1

CDR3: CASSPTAEGGYTF
DNA: TGTGCCAGCTCACCTACGGCAGAGGGCGGCTACACCTTC
D: NA
V: TRBV18
size: NA
J: TRBJ1-2

CDR3: CSILSAVGRETQYF
DNA: TGCAGCATACTGAGTGCCGTAGGGAGGGAGACCCAGTACTTC
D: NA
V: TRBV29-1
size: NA
J: TRBJ2-5

CDR3: CASSQDLTVNSPLHF
DNA: TGTGCCAGCAGCCAAGATTTGACAGTTAATTCACCCCTCCACTTT
D: NA
V: TRBV4-2
size: NA
J: TRBJ1-6

CDR3: CASSEQGQGSPLHF
DNA: TGCGCCAGCAGTGAGCAGGGGCAGGGTTCACCCCTCCACTTT
D: NA
V: TRBV10-2
size: NA
J: TRBJ1-6

CDR3: CASSSTGDYGYTF
DNA: TGTGCCAGCAGCTCAACAGGGGACTATGGCTACACCTTC
D: TRBD1
V: TRBV12-3/TRBV12-4
size: NA
J: TRBJ1-2

CDR3: CASSSGVVLDEQYF
DNA: TGCGCCAGCAGCTCTGGAGTAGTTCTAGACGAGCAGTACTTC
D: NA
V: TRBV5-1
size: NA
J: TRBJ2-7

CDR3: CADIPEKREEGTDTQYF
DNA: TGCGCCGACATCCCCGAAAAGCGGGAGGAGGGGACAGATACGCAGTATTTT
D: TRBD2
V: TRBV4-3
size: once
J: TRBJ2-3

CDR3: CASSQDRRGLRTLHF
DNA: TGCGCCAGCAGCCAAGATCGCAGGGGGCTGCGTACCCTCCACTTT
D: TRBD1
V: TRBV4-1
size: NA
J: TRBJ1-6

CDR3: CASSQSGEQFF
DNA: TGTGCCAGCAGCCAGTCGGGTGAGCAGTTCTTC
D: NA
V: TRBV3-1/TRBV3-2
size: NA
J: TRBJ2-1

CDR3: CASSLAGAGRSGNTIYF
DNA: TGCGCCAGCAGCTTGGCCGGTGCAGGGAGGTCTGGAAACACCATATATTTT
D: NA
V: TRBV5-1
size: once
J: TRBJ1-3